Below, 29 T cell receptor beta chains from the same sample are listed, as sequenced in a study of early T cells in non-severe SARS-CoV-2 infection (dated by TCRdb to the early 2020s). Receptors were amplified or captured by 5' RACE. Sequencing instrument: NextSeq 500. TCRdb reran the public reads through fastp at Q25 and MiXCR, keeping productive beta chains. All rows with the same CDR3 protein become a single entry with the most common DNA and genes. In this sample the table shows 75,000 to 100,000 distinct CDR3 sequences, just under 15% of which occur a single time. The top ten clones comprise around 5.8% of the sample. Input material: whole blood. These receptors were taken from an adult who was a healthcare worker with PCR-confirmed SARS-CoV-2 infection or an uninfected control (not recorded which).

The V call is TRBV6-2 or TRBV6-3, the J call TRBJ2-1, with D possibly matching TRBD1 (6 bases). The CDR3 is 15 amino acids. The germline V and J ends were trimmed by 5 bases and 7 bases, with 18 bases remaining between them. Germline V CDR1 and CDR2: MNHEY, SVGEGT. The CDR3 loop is CASSLPAERGNEQFF. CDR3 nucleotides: TGTGCCAGCAGTCTGCCCGCCGAGAGGGGGAATGAGCAGTTCTTC.

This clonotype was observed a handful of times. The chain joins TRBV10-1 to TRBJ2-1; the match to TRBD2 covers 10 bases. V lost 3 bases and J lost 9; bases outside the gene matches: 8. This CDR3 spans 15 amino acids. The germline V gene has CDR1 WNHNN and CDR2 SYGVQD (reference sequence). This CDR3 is CASSEQREGLPEQFF. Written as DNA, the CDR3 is TGCGCCAGCAGTGAACAGCGGGAGGGCCTCCCTGAGCAGTTCTTC.

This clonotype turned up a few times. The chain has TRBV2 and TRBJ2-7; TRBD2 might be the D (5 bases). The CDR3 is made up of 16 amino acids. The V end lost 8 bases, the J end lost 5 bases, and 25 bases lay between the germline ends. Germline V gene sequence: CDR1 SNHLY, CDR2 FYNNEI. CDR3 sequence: CASCKEAATKGNEQYF. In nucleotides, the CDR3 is TGTGCCAGCTGTAAAGAAGCGGCCACTAAGGGTAACGAGCAGTACTTC.

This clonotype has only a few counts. The CDR3 DNA is TGCAGCGTTGATACTCGTGGGGAGGCTAGCGGGAGTTTGAATGAGCAGTTCTTC. Translating it yields CSVDTRGEASGSLNEQFF. The chain joins TRBV29-1 to TRBJ2-1; 10 nucleotides match TRBD2. Unmatched junction bases numbered 18, after V lost 3 bases and J lost 7 bases. The CDR3 has 18 residues. Germline V gene lookup returns CDR1 SQVTM and CDR2 ANQGSEA.

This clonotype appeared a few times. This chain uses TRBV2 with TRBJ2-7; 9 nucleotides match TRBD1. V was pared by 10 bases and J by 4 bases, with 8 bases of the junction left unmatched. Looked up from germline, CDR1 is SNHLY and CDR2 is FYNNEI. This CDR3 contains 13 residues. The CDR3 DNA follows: TGTGCCACTGACGGGACAGGGTCTTACGAGCAGTACTTC. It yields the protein CATDGTGSYEQYF.

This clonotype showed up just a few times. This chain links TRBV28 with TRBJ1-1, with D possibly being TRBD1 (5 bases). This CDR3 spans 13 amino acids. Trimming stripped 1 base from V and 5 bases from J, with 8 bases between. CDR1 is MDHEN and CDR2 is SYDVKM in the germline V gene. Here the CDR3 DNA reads TGTGCCAGCAGTTTATCAGGGTGGACTGAAGCTTTCTTT. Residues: CASSLSGWTEAFF.

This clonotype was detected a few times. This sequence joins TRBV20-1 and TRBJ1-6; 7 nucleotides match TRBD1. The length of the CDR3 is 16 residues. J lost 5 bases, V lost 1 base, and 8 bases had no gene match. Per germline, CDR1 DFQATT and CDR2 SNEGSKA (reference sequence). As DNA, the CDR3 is TGCAGTGCTAGAGGTGGAGGGGGCCCCGATAATTCACCCCTCCACTTT. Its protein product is CSARGGGGPDNSPLHF.

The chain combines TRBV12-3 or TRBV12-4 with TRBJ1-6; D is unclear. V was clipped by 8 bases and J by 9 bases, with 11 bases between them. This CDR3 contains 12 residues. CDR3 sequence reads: CASGGLFSPLHF. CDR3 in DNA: TGTGCCAGCGGAGGGTTATTTTCACCCCTCCACTTT.

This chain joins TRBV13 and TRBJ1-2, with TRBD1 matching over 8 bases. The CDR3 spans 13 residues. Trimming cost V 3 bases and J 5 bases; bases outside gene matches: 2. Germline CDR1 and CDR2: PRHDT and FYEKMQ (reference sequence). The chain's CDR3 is CASSLGQVYGYTF. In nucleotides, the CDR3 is TGTGCCAGCAGCTTGGGACAGGTGTATGGCTACACCTTC.

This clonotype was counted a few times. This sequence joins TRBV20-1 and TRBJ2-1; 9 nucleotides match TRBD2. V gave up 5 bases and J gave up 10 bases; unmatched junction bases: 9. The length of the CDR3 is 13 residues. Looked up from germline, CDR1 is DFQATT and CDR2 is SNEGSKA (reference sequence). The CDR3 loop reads CSAGTSPHREQFF. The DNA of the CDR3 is TGCAGTGCTGGGACTAGCCCCCATCGAGAGCAGTTCTTC.

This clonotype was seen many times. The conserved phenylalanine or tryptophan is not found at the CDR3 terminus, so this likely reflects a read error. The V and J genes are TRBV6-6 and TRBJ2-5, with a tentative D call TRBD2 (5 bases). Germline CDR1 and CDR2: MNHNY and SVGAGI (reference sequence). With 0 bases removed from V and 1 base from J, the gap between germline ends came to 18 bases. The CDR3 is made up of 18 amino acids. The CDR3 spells CASSYSRVGNGGQETQYL. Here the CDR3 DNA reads TGTGCCAGCAGTTACTCGAGGGTTGGCAATGGAGGCCAAGAGACCCAGTACCTC.

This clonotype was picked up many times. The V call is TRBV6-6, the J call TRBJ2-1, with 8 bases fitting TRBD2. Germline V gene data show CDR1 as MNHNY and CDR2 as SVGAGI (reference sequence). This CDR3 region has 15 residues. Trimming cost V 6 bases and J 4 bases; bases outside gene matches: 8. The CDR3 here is CASSSKRGNYNEQFF. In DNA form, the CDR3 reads TGTGCCAGCAGCTCGAAGCGGGGGAATTACAATGAGCAGTTCTTC.

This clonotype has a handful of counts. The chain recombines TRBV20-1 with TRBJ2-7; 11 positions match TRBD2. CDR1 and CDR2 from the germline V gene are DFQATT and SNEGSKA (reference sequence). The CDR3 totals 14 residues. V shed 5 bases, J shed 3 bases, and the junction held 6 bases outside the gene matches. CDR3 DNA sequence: TGCAGTGCTCCAACTAGCGGGAGTATCTACGAGCAGTACTTC. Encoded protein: CSAPTSGSIYEQYF.

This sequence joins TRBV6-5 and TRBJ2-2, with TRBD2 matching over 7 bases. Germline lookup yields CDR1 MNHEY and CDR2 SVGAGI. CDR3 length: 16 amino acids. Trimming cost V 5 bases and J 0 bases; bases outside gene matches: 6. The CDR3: CASSPMGLSNTGELFF. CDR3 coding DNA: TGTGCCAGCAGTCCAATGGGACTATCGAACACCGGGGAGCTGTTTTTT.

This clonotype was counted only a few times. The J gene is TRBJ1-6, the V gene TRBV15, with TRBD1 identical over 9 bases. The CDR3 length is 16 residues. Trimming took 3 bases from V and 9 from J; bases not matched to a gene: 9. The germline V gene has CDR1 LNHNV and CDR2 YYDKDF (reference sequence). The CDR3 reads CATSRGDRDGSSPLHF. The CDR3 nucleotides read TGTGCCACCAGCAGGGGGGACAGGGATGGTAGTTCACCCCTCCACTTT.

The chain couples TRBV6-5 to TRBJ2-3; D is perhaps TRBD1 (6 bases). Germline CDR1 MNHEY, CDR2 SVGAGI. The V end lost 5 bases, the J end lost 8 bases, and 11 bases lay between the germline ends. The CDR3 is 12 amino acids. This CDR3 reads CASSQTGSTQYF. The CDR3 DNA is TGTGCCAGCAGTCAGACAGGTAGTACGCAGTATTTT.

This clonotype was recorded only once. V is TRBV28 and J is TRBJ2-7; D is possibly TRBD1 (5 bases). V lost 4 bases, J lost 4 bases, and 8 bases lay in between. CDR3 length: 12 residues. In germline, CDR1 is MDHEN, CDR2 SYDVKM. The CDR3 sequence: CASSSRVYEQYF. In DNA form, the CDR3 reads TGTGCCAGCAGTTCCAGGGTTTACGAGCAGTACTTC.

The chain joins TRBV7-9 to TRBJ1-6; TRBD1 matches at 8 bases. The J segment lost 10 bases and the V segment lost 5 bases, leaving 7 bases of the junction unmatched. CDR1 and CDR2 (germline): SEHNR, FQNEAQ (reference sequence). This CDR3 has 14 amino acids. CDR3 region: CASSETGAFSPLHF. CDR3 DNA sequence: TGTGCCAGCAGCGAGACAGGGGCTTTCTCACCCCTCCACTTT.

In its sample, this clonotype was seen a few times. The CDR3 loop is CSVDLQGGWGEQYF. As DNA, the CDR3 is TGCAGCGTTGATCTTCAGGGCGGCTGGGGGGAGCAGTACTTC. The V call is TRBV29-1, the J call TRBJ2-7; D is possibly TRBD1 or TRBD2 (5 bases each). The ends were cut back, 3 bases at V and 7 bases at J, with 19 bases in the middle. Looked up from germline, CDR1 is SQVTM and CDR2 is ANQGSEA. The length of the CDR3 is 14 residues.

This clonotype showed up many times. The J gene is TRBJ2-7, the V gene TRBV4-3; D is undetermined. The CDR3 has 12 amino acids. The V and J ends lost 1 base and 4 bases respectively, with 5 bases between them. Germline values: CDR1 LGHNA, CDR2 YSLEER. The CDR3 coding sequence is TGCGCCAGCAGCCAAGGGCGTTACGAGCAGTACTTC. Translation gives CASSQGRYEQYF.

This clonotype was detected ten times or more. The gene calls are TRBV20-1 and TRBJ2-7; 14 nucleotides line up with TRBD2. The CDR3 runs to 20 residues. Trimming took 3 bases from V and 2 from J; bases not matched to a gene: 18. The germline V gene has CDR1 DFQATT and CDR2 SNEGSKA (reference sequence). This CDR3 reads CSASPVPGTSGSAGTYEQYF. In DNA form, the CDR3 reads TGCAGTGCTAGCCCCGTCCCCGGGACTAGCGGGAGTGCCGGTACCTACGAGCAGTACTTC.

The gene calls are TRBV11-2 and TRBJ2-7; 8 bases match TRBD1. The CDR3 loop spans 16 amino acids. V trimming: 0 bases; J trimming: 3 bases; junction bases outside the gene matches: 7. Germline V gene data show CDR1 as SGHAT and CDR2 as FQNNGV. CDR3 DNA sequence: TGTGCCAGCAGCTTAGAGATCGGGACAGGCCTCTACGAGCAGTACTTC. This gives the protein CASSLEIGTGLYEQYF.

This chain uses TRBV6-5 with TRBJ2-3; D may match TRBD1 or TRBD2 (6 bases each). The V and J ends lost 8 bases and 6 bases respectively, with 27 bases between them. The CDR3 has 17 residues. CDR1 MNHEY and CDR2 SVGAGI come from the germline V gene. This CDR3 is CASSIRGLRQFGDTQYF. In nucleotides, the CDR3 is TGTGCCAGCTCGATCCGGGGGCTGAGGCAATTTGGGGATACGCAGTATTTT.

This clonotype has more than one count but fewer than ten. CDR3 DNA sequence: TGCGCCAGCAGCCAAGATCATAGGGGTCCTAATGAGCAGTTCTTC. Amino acids: CASSQDHRGPNEQFF. This chain joins TRBV4-1 and TRBJ2-1; perhaps TRBD1 as D (5 bases). CDR1 and CDR2 from the germline V gene are MGHRA and YSYEKL. Deletions cut 0 bases from V and 7 bases from J, with 13 bases between. This CDR3 contains 15 residues.

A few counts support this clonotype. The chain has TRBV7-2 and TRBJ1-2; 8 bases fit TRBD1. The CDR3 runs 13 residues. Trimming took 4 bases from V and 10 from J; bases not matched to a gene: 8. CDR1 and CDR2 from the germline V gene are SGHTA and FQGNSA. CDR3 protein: CASSYQTGDDYTF. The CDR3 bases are TGTGCCAGCAGCTACCAGACAGGGGATGACTACACCTTC.

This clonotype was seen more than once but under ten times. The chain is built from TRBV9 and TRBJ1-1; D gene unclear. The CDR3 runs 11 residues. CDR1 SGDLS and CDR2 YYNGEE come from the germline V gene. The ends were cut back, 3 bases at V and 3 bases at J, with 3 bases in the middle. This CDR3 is CASSGDTEAFF. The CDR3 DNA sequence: TGTGCCAGCAGCGGCGACACTGAAGCTTTCTTT.

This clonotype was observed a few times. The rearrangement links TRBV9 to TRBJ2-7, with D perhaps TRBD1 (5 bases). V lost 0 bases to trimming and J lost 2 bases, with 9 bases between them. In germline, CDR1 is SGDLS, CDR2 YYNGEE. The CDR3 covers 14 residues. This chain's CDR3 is CASSVAGSTYEQYF. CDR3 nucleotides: TGTGCCAGCAGCGTAGCAGGGTCTACCTACGAGCAGTACTTC.

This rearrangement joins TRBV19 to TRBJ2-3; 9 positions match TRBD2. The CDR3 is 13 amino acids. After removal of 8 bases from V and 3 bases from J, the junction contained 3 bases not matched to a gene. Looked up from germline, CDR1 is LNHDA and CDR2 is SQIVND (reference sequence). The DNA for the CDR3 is TGTGCCAGTGGTGCGGGAGGGACAGATACGCAGTATTTT. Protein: CASGAGGTDTQYF.

The CDR3 loop is CASSPPADLYEQYF. The CDR3 nucleotides read TGTGCCAGCTCACCACCAGCGGACCTTTACGAGCAGTACTTC. The chain uses TRBV18 and TRBJ2-7, with a weak D call TRBD2 (5 bases). V lost 0 bases and J 4 bases, leaving 10 bases between the germline ends. This CDR3 region has 14 residues. Germline CDR1 and CDR2: KGHSH and LQKENI.